This T cell receptor (beta chain) was sequenced during a study of shared clonotypes between healthy human individuals (dated by TCRdb to the early 2020s). At the level of the whole study: A few men and two women, aged 18 to 49 years, made up the cohort. To estimate repertoire size and how much clonotype sharing occurs between individuals, the study deeply sequenced the blood TCR repertoires of several healthy adults. Libraries were prepared and TCR repertoires were sequenced by different laboratories using diverse techniques, in order to increase sequencing depth and limit assay-specific biases. Between about 0.8 and 9 billion PBMCs per donor were obtained by leukapheresis.

Study-wide findings and limitations: The genetic and exposure-history diversity represented was limited by the small number of donors. Pairwise subsampling indicated that sequencing depth was expected to affect the degree of clonotype sharing among donors. Sampling was limited to blood, and TCR repertoires in tissue likely differ from TCR repertoires in blood.

As for this clone: Its antigen remains unidentified. Base qualities were left out, and no much larger clone turns up one base away.

The donors were healthy, HIV-negative adults with no recently reported acute infections or vaccinations. All donors were Caucasian adults living in Nashville, Tennessee, USA. For unsorted samples, about 90 million PBMCs were counted, and genomic DNA was extracted using the QIAamp DNA Blood Mini kit. Blood was collected by leukapheresis, and PBMCs were isolated by Ficoll-Histopaque density gradient centrifugation and then cryopreserved in liquid nitrogen vapor phase. TCR CDR3 regions were amplified from genomic DNA by multiplex PCR using the deep immunoSEQ assay. Extracted genomic DNA from each cell subset was distributed evenly across all wells of several immunoSEQ 96-well plates, and each plate was treated as a replicate. For unsorted PBMC, each replicate PCR was loaded with about 280 ng genomic DNA, equivalent to 30,000 or so T cell genomes. Unsorted PBMC genomic DNA was sequenced across ten immunoSEQ deep assay plates. Purified libraries were measured with a Qubit 3.0 fluorometer, size-checked on a Bioanalyzer 2100, and measured again with the KAPA Library Quantification kit. Every immunoSEQ 96-well plate was sequenced on a separate single-read 150-cycle Illumina NextSeq 550 flow cell. The original methods were these. Because the immunoSEQ output included only junctional sequences and no quality scores, the filtering could not be the same as the filtering used for full-length reads. To assign V/J genes and CDR3, sequences were annotated using PyIR, a Python wrapper for IgBLAST v1.9, with IMGT germline references. Reads were removed for weak V/J assignments (E-value above 1e-6), missing CDR3, stop codons, out-of-frame junctions, or ambiguous translated residues. V3J clonotypes were defined as sequences sharing an identical inferred V gene, J gene, and CDR3 amino acid sequence. Percentage overlap between repertoires was computed as shared unique clonotypes divided by the size of the smaller repertoire. RTK rarefaction, the Chao1 estimator, and Recon v2.1 estimates of unobserved clonotypes were used to assess repertoire richness. Imported from immuneACCESS, the table was reduced by TCRdb to in-frame sequences with V and J called. These copies leave out some clones; in studies compared against another copy, an unresolved V gene accounts for under half, and the cause of the remainder is not known. That table is the source of V, J and clone size, and D and trimming were worked out from the DNA. A total of some 490,000 clones appear in this sample, more than 75% of them only once. Clones ranked in the top ten supply 12% of the sample.

Based on the germline V gene, the CDR1 and CDR2 sequences are SGHAT and FQNNGV. Compared with germline, V lacks 4 bases and J lacks 7 bases; bases without a gene match: 8. The CDR3 has 15 amino acids, counting the end cysteine and phenylalanine. The entry retains the CDR3 DNA only, 45 bases that are in frame from base 1. The TCR was taken from a woman aged 40 to 55 in good health. Some clones in this sample may be carry-over from other donors' samples. The sequencing input was PBMCs. The chain couples TRBV11-2 to TRBJ2-7; TRBD2 matches 12 bases in the middle. The sequenced DNA is TGTGCCAGCAGCTCTCAGCTAGCGGGAGGGGGGGAGCAGTACTTC. Its protein is CASSSQLAGGGEQYF.